This entry is about one T cell receptor (beta chain). V trimming: 5 bases; J trimming: 0 bases; junction bases outside the gene matches: 17. This CDR3 is 20 amino acids long. From germline, CDR1 is MDHEN and CDR2 SYDVKM. Using immunoSEQ multiplex PCR, the repertoire was profiled, and TCRdb retains in-frame clones only, with some absent. The data show under 300,000 clones, about 93% seen once. The data originate from a study of blood T cell repertoires in COVID-19. Study-wide background: PBMCs, B-cell-depleted T cells, or T cells were the source of the cDNA or gDNA that made up the material.

The study drew participants aged about 18 to 89 years from 20 to 30 US areas. Symptom resolution, clearance, or two negative PCRs marked donors in Cohort 3 as recovered. This chain uses TRBV28 with TRBJ2-1; TRBD2 matches at 9 bases. The sequence was collected from a woman aged 18-30 years who had recovered from COVID-19. The sequenced material came from PBMCs or T cells enriched from blood (not recorded which). The CDR3 spells CASSPPGSGSVLTSYNEQFF. The CDR3 DNA reads TGTGCCAGCAGTCCCCCCGGTAGCGGGAGCGTTTTAACCTCCTACAATGAGCAGTTCTTC.